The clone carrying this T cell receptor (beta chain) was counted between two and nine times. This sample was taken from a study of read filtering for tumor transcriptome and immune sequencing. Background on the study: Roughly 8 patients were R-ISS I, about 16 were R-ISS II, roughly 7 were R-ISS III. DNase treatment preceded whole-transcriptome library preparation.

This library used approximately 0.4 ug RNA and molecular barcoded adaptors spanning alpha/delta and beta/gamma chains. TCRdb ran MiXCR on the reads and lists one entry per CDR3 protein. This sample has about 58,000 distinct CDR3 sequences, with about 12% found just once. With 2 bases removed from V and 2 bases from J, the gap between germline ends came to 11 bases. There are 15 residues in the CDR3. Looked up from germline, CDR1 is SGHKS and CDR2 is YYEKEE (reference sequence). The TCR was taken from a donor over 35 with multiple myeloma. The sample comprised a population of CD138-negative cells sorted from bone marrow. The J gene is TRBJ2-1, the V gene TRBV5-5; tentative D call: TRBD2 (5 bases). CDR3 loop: CASSLGRTAYNEQFF. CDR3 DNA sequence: TGTGCCAGCAGCTTAGGTCGGACTGCCTACAATGAGCAGTTCTTC.